The next 13 T cell receptor beta chains were all read from a single sample in a study of T cell repertoires in cytomegalovirus infection. The antigens these receptors bind are not known. One entry per CDR3 protein results from TCRdb running MiXCR on the reads. The sample gives 750,000 to 950,000 distinct CDR3 sequences, about 27% of which show up once; 13% is in the top ten. The sample was cultured CD8+ T cells from PBMCs, taken from culture after CMV antigen stimulation. The receptors derive from a human donor in good health (CMV status not recorded). Some clones in this sample may be carry-over from other donors' samples.

This clonotype appeared a few times. This rearrangement joins TRBV7-6 to TRBJ2-1; 7 nucleotides match TRBD2. V shed 6 bases and J 10 bases; nucleotides not matched to a gene: 21. Germline V lookup: CDR1 SGHVS, CDR2 FNYEAQ. The CDR3 spans 17 residues. CDR3: CASSPPPGGNIHGEQFF. Written as DNA, the CDR3 is TGTGCCAGCAGTCCCCCCCCGGGGGGTAATATTCATGGAGAGCAGTTCTTC.

In this sample, this clonotype turned up a few times. The chain has TRBV14 and TRBJ2-3; D may correspond to TRBD1 or TRBD2 (5 bases each). The CDR3 totals 16 residues. V dropped 5 bases and J dropped 2 bases, with 17 bases sitting between them. CDR1 is SGHDN and CDR2 is FVKESK in the germline V gene. DNA of the CDR3: TGTGCCAGCAGCTATCTCAGGGACGGATTCACAGATACGCAGTATTTT. Amino acids: CASSYLRDGFTDTQYF.

This clonotype has more than one count but fewer than ten. The chain uses TRBV25-1 and TRBJ1-1, with TRBD1 matching 9 bases. Germline V gene lookup returns CDR1 MGHDK and CDR2 SYGVNS. After removal of 6 bases from V and 11 bases from J, the junction contained 7 bases not matched to a gene. This CDR3 region has 12 residues. The CDR3 is CASRTGTGLAFF. DNA for the CDR3: TGTGCCAGCAGGACCGGGACAGGGTTGGCTTTCTTT.

The sample holds a few counts of this clonotype. The genes are TRBV7-9 and TRBJ2-1; D gene unclear. CDR1 is SEHNR and CDR2 is FQNEAQ in the germline V gene (reference sequence). The CDR3 totals 12 residues. V lost 5 bases, J lost 8 bases, and 10 bases lay in between. The CDR3: CASSDLGDEQFF. CDR3 in DNA: TGTGCCAGCAGCGACCTGGGCGATGAGCAGTTCTTC.

This clonotype was counted a few times. The gene calls are TRBV27 and TRBJ1-3, with D unclear. This CDR3 is 16 amino acids long. V was cut by 3 bases and J by 6 bases, with 18 bases left in between. Germline CDR1 is MNHEY and CDR2 is SMNVEV (reference sequence). The CDR3 is CASSFSASTGVNTIYF. In DNA, the CDR3 is TGTGCCAGCAGTTTTTCCGCATCGACTGGTGTAAACACCATATATTTT.

J is TRBJ1-1 and V is TRBV19, with D tentatively TRBD1 (5 bases). The CDR3 runs 14 residues. Per germline, CDR1 LNHDA and CDR2 SQIVND (reference sequence). V lost 2 bases to trimming and J lost 4 bases, with 11 bases between them. CDR3 sequence (DNA): TGTGCCAGTAGTATAAAGCAGGGTTCCACTGAAGCTTTCTTT. Protein: CASSIKQGSTEAFF.

This clonotype was seen a handful of times. The chain recombines TRBV2 with TRBJ2-7, with 8 bases lining up with TRBD1. CDR3 size: 18 residues. The V segment lost 3 bases and the J segment 0 bases; nucleotides outside the gene matches: 13. Germline values: CDR1 SNHLY, CDR2 FYNNEI. CDR3 sequence reads: CASSESRGRGGPSYEQYF. DNA of the CDR3: TGTGCCAGCAGTGAGAGCAGGGGGCGAGGGGGGCCCTCCTACGAGCAGTACTTC.

The chain couples TRBV7-9 to TRBJ2-7; 7 bases are shared with TRBD1. The V gene end was trimmed by 3 bases and the J gene end by 2 bases; junction bases not matched to a gene: 7. CDR3 length equals 15 residues. CDR1 is SEHNR, CDR2 FQNEAQ, per germline (reference sequence). The CDR3 DNA reads TGTGCCAGCAGCTTCGGGACAGAAAGTACCTACGAGCAGTACTTC. This encodes CASSFGTESTYEQYF.

This clonotype was detected a few times. The chain couples TRBV5-5 to TRBJ1-5; maybe TRBD1 (6 bases). Germline loops: CDR1 SGHKS, CDR2 YYEKEE (reference sequence). The CDR3 consists of 17 residues. The germline V and J ends were trimmed by 0 bases and 1 base, with 14 bases remaining between them. The CDR3 DNA sequence: TGTGCCAGCAGCTTGGGGACAGCTGGAGTAAGCAATCAGCCCCAGCATTTT. Its translation is CASSLGTAGVSNQPQHF.

The rearrangement joins TRBV14 to TRBJ2-7; no definite D call. The germline V gene has CDR1 SGHDN and CDR2 FVKESK. The CDR3 length is 13 residues. V was shortened by 3 bases and J by 0 bases, with 6 bases between the two germline ends. CDR3 sequence reads: CASSHFSSYEQYF. DNA of the CDR3: TGTGCCAGCAGCCACTTCAGCTCCTACGAGCAGTACTTC. Complete variable domain (other parts from reference TRBV14 and TRBJ2-7): EAGVTQFPSHSVIEKGQTVTLRCDPISGHDNLYWYRRVMGKEIKFLLHFVKESKQDESGMPNNRFLAERTGGTYSTLKVQPAELEDSGVYFCASSHFSSYEQYFGPGTRLTVT.

The rearrangement uses TRBV4-1 and TRBJ1-2; 7 bases are shared with TRBD1. The CDR3 has 14 residues. Germline lookup yields CDR1 MGHRA and CDR2 YSYEKL. The J segment lost 6 bases and the V segment lost 1 base, leaving 5 bases of the junction unmatched. The CDR3 spells CASSQGQGPNGYTF. The DNA of the CDR3 is TGCGCCAGCAGCCAAGGACAGGGACCCAATGGCTACACCTTC.

Remarks on this clonotype: Germline is not matched at one junction end, which may reflect a read error. The J gene is TRBJ2-3, the V gene TRBV3-1, with 9 bases lining up with TRBD1. CDR3 size: 18 residues. Germline V gene data show CDR1 as LGHDT and CDR2 as YNNKEL (reference sequence). The CDR3 DNA follows: TGTGCCAGAAGCCAAGAGACCCTCACAGGGGGCTATCCAGATACGCAGTATTTT. Protein: CARSQETLTGGYPDTQYF.

This clonotype has just a few counts. V and J are TRBV15 and TRBJ2-2; a possible D gene is TRBD1 (5 bases). The germline CDR1 and CDR2 sequences are LNHNV and YYDKDF (reference sequence). V was cut by 0 bases and J by 5 bases, with 13 bases left in between. The length of the CDR3 is 16 residues. CDR3 DNA: TGTGCCACCAGCAGAGATAGGGGTCTGCGAACCGGGGAGCTGTTTTTT. Protein sequence: CATSRDRGLRTGELFF. Full variable domain (remainder filled in from reference TRBV15 and TRBJ2-2): DAMVIQNPRYQVTQFGKPVTLSCSQTLNHNVMYWYQQKSSQAPKLLFHYYDKDFNNEADTPDNFQSRRPNTSFCFLDIRSPGLGDTAMYLCATSRDRGLRTGELFFGEGSRLTVL.